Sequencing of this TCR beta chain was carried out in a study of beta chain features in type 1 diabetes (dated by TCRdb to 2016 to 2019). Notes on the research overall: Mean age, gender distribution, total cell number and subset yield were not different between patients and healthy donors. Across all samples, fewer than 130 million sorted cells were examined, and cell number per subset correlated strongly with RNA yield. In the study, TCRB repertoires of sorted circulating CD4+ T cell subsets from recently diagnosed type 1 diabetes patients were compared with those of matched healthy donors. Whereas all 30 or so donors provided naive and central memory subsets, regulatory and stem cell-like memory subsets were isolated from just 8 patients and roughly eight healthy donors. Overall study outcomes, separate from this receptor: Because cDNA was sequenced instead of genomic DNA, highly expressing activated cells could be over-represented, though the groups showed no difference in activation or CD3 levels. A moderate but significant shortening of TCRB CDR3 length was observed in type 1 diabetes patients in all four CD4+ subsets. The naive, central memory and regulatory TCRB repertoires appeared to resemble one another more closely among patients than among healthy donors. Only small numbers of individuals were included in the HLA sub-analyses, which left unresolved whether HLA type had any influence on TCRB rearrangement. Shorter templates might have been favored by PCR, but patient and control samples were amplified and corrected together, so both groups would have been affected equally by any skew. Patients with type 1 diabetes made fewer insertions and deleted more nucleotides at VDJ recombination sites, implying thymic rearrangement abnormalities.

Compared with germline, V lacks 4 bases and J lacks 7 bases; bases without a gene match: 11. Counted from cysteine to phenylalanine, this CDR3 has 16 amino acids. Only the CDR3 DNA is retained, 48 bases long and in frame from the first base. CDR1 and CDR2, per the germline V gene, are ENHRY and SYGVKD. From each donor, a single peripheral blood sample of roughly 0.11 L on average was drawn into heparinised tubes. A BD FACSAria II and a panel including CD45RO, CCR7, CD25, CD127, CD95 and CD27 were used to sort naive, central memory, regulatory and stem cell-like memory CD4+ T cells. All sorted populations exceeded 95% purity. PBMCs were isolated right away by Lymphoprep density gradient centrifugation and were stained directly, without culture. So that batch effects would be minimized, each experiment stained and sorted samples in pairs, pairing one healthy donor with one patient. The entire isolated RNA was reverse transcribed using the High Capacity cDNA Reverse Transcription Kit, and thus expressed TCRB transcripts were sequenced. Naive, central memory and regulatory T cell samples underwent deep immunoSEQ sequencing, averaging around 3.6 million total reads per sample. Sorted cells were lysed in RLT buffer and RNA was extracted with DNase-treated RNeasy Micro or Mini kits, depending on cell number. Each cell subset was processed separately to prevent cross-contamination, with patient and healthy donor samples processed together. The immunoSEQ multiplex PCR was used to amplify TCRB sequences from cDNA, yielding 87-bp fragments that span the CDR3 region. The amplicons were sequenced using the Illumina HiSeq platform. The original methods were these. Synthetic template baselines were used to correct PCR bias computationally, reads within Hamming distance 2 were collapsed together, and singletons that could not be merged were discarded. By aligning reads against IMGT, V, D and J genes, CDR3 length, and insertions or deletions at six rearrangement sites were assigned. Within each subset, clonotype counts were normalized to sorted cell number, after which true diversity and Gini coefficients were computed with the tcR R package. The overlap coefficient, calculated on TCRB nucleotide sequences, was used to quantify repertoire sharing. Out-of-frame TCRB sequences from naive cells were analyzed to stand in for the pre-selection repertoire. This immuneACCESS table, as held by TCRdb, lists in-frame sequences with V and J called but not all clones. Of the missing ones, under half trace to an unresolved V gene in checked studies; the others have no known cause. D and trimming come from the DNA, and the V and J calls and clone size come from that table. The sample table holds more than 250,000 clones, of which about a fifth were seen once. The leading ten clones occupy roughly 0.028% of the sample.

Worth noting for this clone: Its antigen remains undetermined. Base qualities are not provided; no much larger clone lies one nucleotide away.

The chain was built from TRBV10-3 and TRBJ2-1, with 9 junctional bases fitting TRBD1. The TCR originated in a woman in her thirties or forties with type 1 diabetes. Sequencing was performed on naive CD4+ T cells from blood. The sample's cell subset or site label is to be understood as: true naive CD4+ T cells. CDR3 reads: CAISAHLTGTGNEQFF. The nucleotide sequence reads TGTGCCATCAGTGCGCATTTAACCGGGACAGGGAATGAGCAGTTCTTC.